These T cell receptor beta chains were read from a single sample in a study of CD8+ T cells in alopecia areata. Profiling relied on immunoSEQ multiplex PCR, and the TCRdb table lists in-frame clones only, not all of them. Of roughly 8,000 clones listed, 70% to 85% are singletons. Sequenced sample: CD4+ Tregs sorted from blood. These receptors were collected from a human donor with alopecia areata. Each CDR3 is given without its conserved first and last residue.

V gene,CDR3 protein
TRBV7-6,ASSLGAASGRAGEQY
TRBV6-1,ASSHLPNTEAF
TRBV5-1,ASSALGGVNTEAF
TRBV7-7,ASSSQGEKTQY
TRBV27,ASKRTGTGVSYEQY
TRBV4-3,ASSQAVGSTEAF
TRBV2,ASSRGASTDTQY
TRBV27,ASSFEGALAKNIQY
TRBV2,ASSLTGTANTEAF
TRBV5-6,ASSNPAQGTKENIQY
TRBV29-1,SVGDSYYNEQF
TRBV7-2,ASSPQTGRSTDTQY
TRBV7-2,ASSPQLVDTQY
TRBV11-2,ASSPRGTGSGELF
TRBV7-9,ASSFDYGTSGTGELF
TRBV7-9,ASSFAFRLIEHTEAF
TRBV14,ASSQGLAGGWYNEQF
TRBV5-1,ASSRGQGYTEAF
TRBV6-5,ASSYSPAKETQY
TRBV28,ASSPSIGVIYNEQF
TRBV7-6,ASSLVGSGNSYNEQF
TRBV15,ATSRDSYEQY
TRBV7-6,ASSLAGGGTTDTQY
TRBV30,AWSVQGYEQY
TRBV2,ASSGGSGANVLT
TRBV27,ASSLRGTSGGNNEQF
TRBV18,ASSPGLNTDTQY
TRBV11-2,ASSLIGREKLF
TRBV7-8,ASSLQGPQGIYNEQF
TRBV6-5,ASRPTGGHGYT
TRBV7-9,ASSLARTSRSYNEQF
TRBV7-2,ASSLAHSTYEQY
TRBV7-2,ASSPAYEQY
TRBV7-2,ASSLGVGGQF
TRBV2,ASSPAGPDMDIQY
TRBV4-1,ASSQGARGRQF
TRBV18,ASSPQAGELF
TRBV7-2,ASSLAPGKETQY
TRBV10-3,AISEAGGRVRNEQF
TRBV19,ASSISRRDYGLSYNEQF
TRBV7-9,ASSLGGGAGYEQY
TRBV19,ASRPDLGSGANVLT
TRBV28,ASSLGHNLYNEKLF
TRBV11-2,ASSLVHRRAF
TRBV5-1,ASSSQPRQGSETQY
TRBV4-1,ASSSGLDLAGSETQY
TRBV7-8,ASSFGGAPQETQY
TRBV9,ASSLDGTGELF
TRBV19,ASADTSPGNTIY
TRBV2,ASSPLRQGSSYEQY
TRBV29-1,SVDDPHRGRETQY
TRBV6-6,ASSPRGISDTQY
TRBV19,ASSTRRRASTDTQY
TRBV14,ASSRATGNTGELF
TRBV5-1,ASSLVAGATDTQY
TRBV19,ASSISLTHYEQY
TRBV10-3,AISDGPREDGYT
TRBV4-1,ASSQVHPGQRFYNEQF
TRBV18,ASSPARGFRDNEQF
TRBV7-2,ASSLLWTSGRGYEQY